These 21 T cell receptor beta chains were all obtained from the same sample, sequenced in a study of CD8+CD57+ T cells in acquired aplastic anemia. Investigators profiled TCR beta VDJ and CDR3 from genomic DNA template. TCRdb redid the calling of the reads with MiXCR, one entry per CDR3 protein. The table records 65,000 to 85,000 distinct CDR3 sequences, 54% of them present only once. Sequenced: sorted CD4+, CD8+, or CD8+CD57+ T cells (not recorded which) from PBMCs. The receptors stem from a human donor in good health, serving as a control.

The V gene is TRBV19, the J gene TRBJ1-2; D gene uncertain. Germline assignment: CDR1 LNHDA and CDR2 SQIVND (reference sequence). The CDR3 is made up of 15 amino acids. Trimming removed 5 bases at V and 2 bases at J, with 15 bases between. DNA for the CDR3: TGTGCCAGTAGTTCCACAGCTGTCGGCAACTATGGCTACACCTTC. Protein product: CASSSTAVGNYGYTF.

The chain links TRBV7-2 to TRBJ2-7; 10 nucleotides match TRBD1. The CDR3 covers 12 residues. Germline V gives CDR1 SGHTA, CDR2 FQGNSA. V lost 8 bases, J lost 5 bases, and 3 bases stayed unmatched. The CDR3 reads CASDRGLDEQYF. The CDR3 nucleotides read TGTGCCAGCGACAGGGGGCTGGACGAGCAGTACTTC.

The chain is built from TRBV2 and TRBJ1-1; D is perhaps TRBD1 (6 bases). The CDR3 is 14 amino acids. The V and J ends lost 6 bases and 0 bases respectively, with 11 bases between them. The germline CDR1 and CDR2 sequences are SNHLY and FYNNEI. CDR3 protein: CASSLDSLNTEAFF. The DNA of the CDR3 is TGTGCCAGCAGCCTGGACAGCCTGAACACTGAAGCTTTCTTT.

As for this clonotype: A read error is possible here, since a much larger clone lies one base away. V usage is TRBV12-3 or TRBV12-4 and J usage is TRBJ1-1; a possible D gene is TRBD1 (5 bases). The CDR3 has 12 residues. The CDR3 DNA is TGTGTCAGCAGGATCTTAGGGGCTGAAGCTTTCTTT. Its protein product is CVSRILGAEAFF.

There are a few counts of this clonotype. CDR3 sequence: CASSVQGPPLHF. DNA of the CDR3: TGTGCCAGCAGTGTCCAGGGCCCACCCCTCCACTTT. This chain connects TRBV25-1 to TRBJ1-6; tentative D call: TRBD1 (5 bases). Between the trimmed V and J ends, which lost 4 bases and 11 bases, there was a span of 9 bases. Germline loops: CDR1 MGHDK, CDR2 SYGVNS. The CDR3 sequence is 12 residues long.

The table lists this clonotype with many counts. This chain links TRBV5-6 with TRBJ1-5; D call uncertain. With 0 bases removed from V and 6 bases from J, the gap between germline ends came to 4 bases. Germline values: CDR1 SGHDT, CDR2 YYEEEE. The CDR3 length is 12 residues. CDR3 coding DNA: TGTGCCAGCAGCTTGGCAGGTCAGCCCCAGCATTTT. It codes for CASSLAGQPQHF.

This clonotype was seen ten or more times. The J gene is TRBJ2-7, the V gene TRBV25-1; D is undetermined. The V gene's germline CDR1 is MGHDK and CDR2 SYGVNS. The CDR3 is 11 residues long. V gave up 3 bases and J gave up 5 bases, with 5 bases separating them. Written as DNA, the CDR3 is TGTGCCAGCAGTGATTTACACGAGCAGTACTTC. Translated: CASSDLHEQYF.

In this sample, this clonotype turned up many times. The chain links TRBV9 to TRBJ2-3; 9 nucleotides agree with TRBD2. The CDR3 spans 17 residues. Trimming cost V 4 bases and J 5 bases; bases outside gene matches: 14. Germline V gene lookup returns CDR1 SGDLS and CDR2 YYNGEE. CDR3 protein: CASSKRLADDIGDTQYF. CDR3 in DNA: TGTGCCAGCAGCAAGAGACTAGCGGACGACATCGGAGATACGCAGTATTTT.

This clonotype was seen many times. The J gene is TRBJ1-1, the V gene TRBV7-2; possibly TRBD1 for D (5 bases). Trimming took 3 bases from V and 5 from J, leaving 28 bases between them. This CDR3 has 19 residues. From germline, CDR1 is SGHTA and CDR2 FQGNSA. The CDR3 is CASSFNAGMGYRGETEAFF. The CDR3 nucleotides are TGTGCCAGCAGCTTTAATGCTGGGATGGGATATAGGGGAGAAACTGAAGCTTTCTTT.

By frequency in the sample, this clonotype is medium-sized. The V and J genes are TRBV2 and TRBJ2-3; D is possibly TRBD1 (5 bases). With 10 bases removed from V and 1 base from J, the gap between germline ends came to 15 bases. Germline assignment: CDR1 SNHLY and CDR2 FYNNEI. The CDR3 consists of 14 residues. CDR3 residues: CATIFRGGTDTQYF. The CDR3 DNA sequence: TGTGCCACCATATTTAGGGGCGGCACAGATACGCAGTATTTT. Combining the CDR3 with reference TRBV2 and TRBJ2-3 gives the whole variable domain EPEVTQTPSHQVTQMGQEVILRCVPISNHLYFYWYRQILGQKVEFLVSFYNNEISEKSEIFDDQFSVERPDGSNFTLKIRSTKLEDSAMYFCATIFRGGTDTQYFGPGTRLTVL.

V is TRBV10-2 and J is TRBJ2-3; maybe TRBD1 (5 bases). The V and J ends lost 3 bases and 6 bases respectively, with 13 bases between them. Germline V gives CDR1 WSHSY, CDR2 SAAADI. This CDR3 is 14 amino acids long. As DNA, the CDR3 is TGCGCCAGCAGTGATGAAGGGGCCGGGGATACGCAGTATTTT. Encoded protein: CASSDEGAGDTQYF.

CDR3 residues: CASSVGGFTEAFF. CDR3 sequence (DNA): TGTGCCAGCAGCGTAGGGGGATTTACTGAAGCTTTCTTT. The chain has TRBV9 and TRBJ1-1, with D unclear. Trimming stripped 0 bases from V and 5 bases from J, with 8 bases between. The germline gives CDR1 SGDLS, CDR2 YYNGEE. The CDR3 is 13 residues long.

The chain recombines TRBV15 with TRBJ2-7; 8 bases are a match to TRBD2. CDR3 size: 13 residues. Germline lookup yields CDR1 LNHNV and CDR2 YYDKDF (reference sequence). The V segment lost 5 bases and the J segment 7 bases; nucleotides outside the gene matches: 7. CDR3 residues: CATSRIPSGEQYF. CDR3 nucleotide sequence: TGTGCCACCAGCCGAATACCTAGCGGGGAGCAGTACTTC.

The chain combines TRBV15 with TRBJ2-1; D is unresolved. The germline V gene encodes CDR1 LNHNV and CDR2 YYDKDF (reference sequence). There are 14 residues in the CDR3. Trimming took 6 bases from V and 4 from J, leaving 13 bases between them. CDR3 nucleotides: TGTGCCACCAGTGATTATGGCGAATACAATGAGCAGTTCTTC. Translation gives CATSDYGEYNEQFF.

CDR3 amino acids: CASSGHTGPTEAFF. The CDR3 DNA reads TGTGCCAGCAGCGGTCACACAGGCCCTACTGAAGCTTTCTTT. J is TRBJ1-1 and V is TRBV9; weak D call: TRBD1 (5 bases). CDR3 length: 14 residues. Per the germline V gene, CDR1 is SGDLS and CDR2 is YYNGEE. The V gene lost 3 bases and the J gene lost 5 bases, with 14 bases spanning the gap.

The chain combines TRBV7-9 with TRBJ2-7; D perhaps matches TRBD2 (5 bases). The CDR3 has 12 amino acids. The V end lost 7 bases, the J end lost 7 bases, and 14 bases lay between the germline ends. Looked up from germline, CDR1 is SEHNR and CDR2 is FQNEAQ (reference sequence). Here the CDR3 reads CASNPSGREQYF. CDR3 sequence (DNA): TGTGCCAGCAACCCATCGGGGAGAGAGCAGTACTTC.

The V gene is TRBV19, the J gene TRBJ1-2; 7 bases are shared with TRBD1. Germline lookup yields CDR1 LNHDA and CDR2 SQIVND (reference sequence). This CDR3 has 12 amino acids. The V segment lost 8 bases and the J segment 6 bases; nucleotides outside the gene matches: 6. The CDR3: CASAGQLDGYTF. The CDR3 DNA sequence: TGTGCCAGTGCGGGACAGCTTGATGGCTACACCTTC.

The J gene is TRBJ2-7, the V gene TRBV10-2; 9 bases fit TRBD2. The junction had 4 bases not matched to a gene; V was cut back by 5 bases and J by 5 bases. Germline loops: CDR1 WSHSY, CDR2 SAAADI. The CDR3 runs 13 residues. This CDR3 reads CASSQGLANEQYF. The DNA of the CDR3 is TGCGCCAGCAGTCAGGGACTAGCTAACGAGCAGTACTTC.

The gene calls are TRBV15 and TRBJ1-5; no reliable D call. CDR3 length: 14 residues. The V gene lost 1 base and the J gene lost 11 bases, with 15 bases spanning the gap. Germline V gene lookup returns CDR1 LNHNV and CDR2 YYDKDF (reference sequence). The CDR3 protein is CATSRGAAAETQHF. CDR3 in DNA: TGTGCCACCAGCAGAGGGGCAGCGGCTGAAACCCAGCATTTT.

This chain links TRBV2 with TRBJ2-7; TRBD1 agrees at 8 bases. The germline V gene encodes CDR1 SNHLY and CDR2 FYNNEI. The trim removed 4 bases at V and 1 base at J, leaving 0 bases unmatched. The CDR3 sequence is 13 residues long. CDR3 coding DNA: TGTGCCAGCAGTGGGACAGGGTCCTACGAGCAGTACTTC. Its translation: CASSGTGSYEQYF.

The chain is built from TRBV7-9 and TRBJ1-2; D uncertain. The V gene lost 1 base and the J gene lost 4 bases, with 4 bases spanning the gap. This CDR3 contains 12 residues. The germline V gene has CDR1 SEHNR and CDR2 FQNEAQ (reference sequence). CDR3 loop: CASSLDTYGYTF. The CDR3 DNA follows: TGTGCCAGCAGCTTAGATACCTATGGCTACACCTTC.